The clone carrying this TCR beta chain was found once. Germline V CDR1 and CDR2: KGHSH, LQKENI. CDR3 length: 17 residues. Trimming cost V 6 bases and J 7 bases; bases outside gene matches: 13. These data originate in a study of blood T cell repertoires in COVID-19. Original methodology: Scientists estimated how many nucleated cells there were by amplifying reference gene primers. Assay used: immunoSEQ multiplex PCR; TCRdb lists only in-frame clones, some missing. V, J and clone size are those of that table, while D and trimming were read from the DNA. Among 150,000 to 200,000 clones listed, 60% to 80% were seen once.

Material for sequencing was peripheral blood. The sequence was collected from a woman aged 70-85 years with acute or convalescent COVID-19. The chain employs TRBV18 and TRBJ2-7, with 15 bases fitting TRBD2. The CDR3 bases are TGTGCCAGCTCCCGAAACGGACTAGCGGGAGGGCAAGGGGAGCAGTACTTC. Translating gives CASSRNGLAGGQGEQYF.